This is a list of T cell receptor beta chains from one sample in a study of T cells in Graves' hyperthyroidism and ophthalmopathy. TCRdb itself ran the multiplex PCR reads through MiXCR, one entry per CDR3 protein. The table records about 250,000 distinct CDR3 sequences, roughly 15% of them present only once. Sequenced input: blood. The receptors derive from a woman between 50 and 59 years old with Graves' hyperthyroidism that later progressed to Graves' ophthalmopathy. Each CDR3 is given with its conserved first and last residue. A D gene is named only where the DNA matches it firmly. Clone size appears in some rows only: once, few, many, or a class for an expanded clone.

v_call	j_call	clone_size	d_call	cdr3_nt	cdr3_aa
TRBV28	TRBJ1-1	once	NA	TGTGCCAGCAGTCCCCCCATGAGGGGGAACACTGAAGCTTTCTTT	CASSPPMRGNTEAFF
TRBV19	TRBJ1-1	NA	NA	TGTGCCAGTAGTAAATCCCACATGAACACTGAAGCTTTCTTT	CASSKSHMNTEAFF
TRBV2	TRBJ2-3	many	TRBD2	TGTGCCAGCAATCGGGGACTAGCGGGGGTCTCTAGCACAGATACGCAGTATTTT	CASNRGLAGVSSTDTQYF
TRBV5-6	TRBJ1-1	many	NA	TGTGCCAGCAGCAAAGTAGGGAGGGCTTTCTTT	CASSKVGRAFF
TRBV12-3/TRBV12-4	TRBJ2-5	once	TRBD2	TGTGCCAGCAGAGCGGGAGGGGTGGAGACCCAGTACTTC	CASRAGGVETQYF
TRBV5-6	TRBJ1-2	NA	TRBD1	TGTGCCAGCAGCTTACAGGGGGCAATCTATGGCTACACCTTC	CASSLQGAIYGYTF
TRBV2	TRBJ2-1	many	TRBD2	TGTGCCAGCAGTGAAAATCCCGATTTCCTAGCGGTCTCCTACAATGAGCAGTTCTTC	CASSENPDFLAVSYNEQFF
TRBV7-9	TRBJ2-7	NA	TRBD1	TGTGCCAGCAGATTGGACAGGTCGAGGGAGCAGTACTTC	CASRLDRSREQYF
TRBV6-1	TRBJ1-2	many	TRBD1	TGTGCCAGCAGTGAAGCAATAAGGACAGGGGGATATGGCTACACCTTC	CASSEAIRTGGYGYTF
TRBV29-1	TRBJ2-2	many	NA	TGCAGCGTTGAAGAGGCCGACAGCCTCACCGGGGAGCTGTTTTTT	CSVEEADSLTGELFF
TRBV7-9	TRBJ2-7	NA	NA	TGTGCCAGCAGCCTAGGGCGGCAGCCATTGCAGTACTTC	CASSLGRQPLQYF
TRBV11-2	TRBJ1-5	many	NA	TGTGCCAGCAGCCTAGAAGGAATTCAAGGCAATCAGCCCCAGCATTTT	CASSLEGIQGNQPQHF
TRBV9	TRBJ2-7	few	NA	TGTGCCAGCAGCAGAACCTCGGGCGAGCAGTACTTC	CASSRTSGEQYF
TRBV12-3/TRBV12-4	TRBJ2-1	many	NA	TGTGCCAGCAGTCCCCCGGGTCGCGCGGAATTAGGGCATGAGCAGTTCTTC	CASSPPGRAELGHEQFF
TRBV4-1	TRBJ1-3	many	NA	TGCGCCAGCAGCCAAGAGTTCACTTCTGGAAACACCATATATTTT	CASSQEFTSGNTIYF
TRBV5-4	TRBJ2-1	few	TRBD2	TGTGCCAGCAGCTTGGGACTAGCCCTTGGGGAGCAGTTCTTC	CASSLGLALGEQFF
TRBV2	TRBJ1-5	few	NA	TGTACCAGCAGTGGGGACACCATCCTCTTCTCCGGGAGCAATCAGCCCCAGCATTTT	CTSSGDTILFSGSNQPQHF
TRBV20-1	TRBJ2-7	many	TRBD2	TGCAGTACCTTAGCGGGAGGCAGCTCCTACGAGCAGTACTTC	CSTLAGGSSYEQYF
TRBV19	TRBJ1-5	many	TRBD1	TGTGCCAGTAGTCCCCTCCGACAGGGTAATCAGCCCCAGCATTTT	CASSPLRQGNQPQHF
TRBV6-1	TRBJ1-1	many	NA	TGTGCCAGCACCCACAACAGTGAAGCTTTCTTT	CASTHNSEAFF
TRBV2	TRBJ2-2	few	NA	TGTGCCAGCAGTCCGGGGGAGGGGTACAGGGGTAGCGGGGAGCTGTTTTTT	CASSPGEGYRGSGELFF
TRBV5-1	TRBJ1-5	few	NA	TGCGCCAGCAGCTTGGAGGGGCATCAGCCCCAGCATTTT	CASSLEGHQPQHF
TRBV13	TRBJ2-1	many	TRBD1	TGTGCCAGCAGCCCCCCGGGACAGGAATACAATGAGCAGTTCTTC	CASSPPGQEYNEQFF
TRBV28	TRBJ2-1	many	TRBD1	TGTGCCAGCAGTTTAGGGGGGGGGACAGGGAGGAATGAGCAGTTCTTC	CASSLGGGTGRNEQFF
TRBV15	TRBJ2-1	many	TRBD2	TGTGCCACCAGCAGGCGCCGAACGGCTAATAGCGGGAATGAGCAGTTCTTC	CATSRRRTANSGNEQFF
TRBV12-5	TRBJ1-1	NA	NA	TGTGCTAGTGGTTCCGTCGGGGTAGTTACTGAAGCTTTCTTT	CASGSVGVVTEAFF
TRBV20-1	TRBJ2-7	few	NA	TGCAGTGCTAGGGAGGTAGCGCTCTCCTACGAGCAGTACTTC	CSAREVALSYEQYF
TRBV11-2	TRBJ2-7	many	NA	TGTGCCAGCAGCTTAGGGGCCAGGGTCGAGCAGTACTTC	CASSLGARVEQYF
TRBV11-1	TRBJ2-3	many	TRBD1	TGTGCCAGCAGCCTGGACAGGGGGAGCACAGATACGCAGTATTTT	CASSLDRGSTDTQYF
TRBV2	TRBJ1-1	NA	NA	TGTGCCAGCAGCTTCAGACGGGGCGGCGGCACTGAAGCTTTCTTT	CASSFRRGGGTEAFF
TRBV3-1	TRBJ1-4	many	NA	TGTGCCAGCAGCCAAGATCGAGTCAGTGACAATGAAAAACTGTTTTTT	CASSQDRVSDNEKLFF
TRBV7-9	TRBJ1-2	few	NA	TGTGCCAGCAGCTTTGAACGAGAGAACTATGGCTACACCTTC	CASSFERENYGYTF
TRBV20-1	TRBJ2-3	many	NA	TGCAGTGCCGAGAAACGGGGGAACACAGATACGCAGTATTTT	CSAEKRGNTDTQYF
TRBV13	TRBJ2-1	many	NA	TGTGCCAGCAGCTTGATTGAGGGGCCTTCCTACAATGAGCAGTTCTTC	CASSLIEGPSYNEQFF
TRBV6-5	TRBJ2-3	NA	NA	TGTGCCAGCAGTTACTCGACAGGCGGGTTTAGCACAGATACGCAGTATTTT	CASSYSTGGFSTDTQYF